Sequencing of this T cell receptor (beta chain) was carried out in a study of CD8+ T cells in alopecia areata. The germline V gene has CDR1 GTSNPN and CDR2 SVGIG (reference sequence). Trimming pared 1 base from V and 8 bases from J, leaving 17 bases between. This CDR3 has 14 residues. PBMC-derived CD4+ and CD8+ T cells were sorted. As regards this clone: Its target is not known.

Study findings and constraints: In lesional scalp, particularly from alopecia totalis/universalis, clonality was higher than in normal scalp.

Sequencing relied on a cDNA template that was reverse transcribed from extracted RNA. TCRdb's copy holds only in-frame clones and misses some; the assay was immunoSEQ multiplex PCR. The data show 150,000 to 200,000 clones, with around 54% seen just once and approximately 4.3% held by the top ten. V and J are TRBV30 and TRBJ1-2; weak D call: TRBD1 (5 bases). This TCR came from a human donor in good health. The specimen sequenced was CD4+ T cells sorted from blood. The CDR3 loop is CAWSALWGTGGYTF. As DNA, the CDR3 is TGTGCCTGGAGTGCCCTGTGGGGCACTGGAGGCTACACCTTC.